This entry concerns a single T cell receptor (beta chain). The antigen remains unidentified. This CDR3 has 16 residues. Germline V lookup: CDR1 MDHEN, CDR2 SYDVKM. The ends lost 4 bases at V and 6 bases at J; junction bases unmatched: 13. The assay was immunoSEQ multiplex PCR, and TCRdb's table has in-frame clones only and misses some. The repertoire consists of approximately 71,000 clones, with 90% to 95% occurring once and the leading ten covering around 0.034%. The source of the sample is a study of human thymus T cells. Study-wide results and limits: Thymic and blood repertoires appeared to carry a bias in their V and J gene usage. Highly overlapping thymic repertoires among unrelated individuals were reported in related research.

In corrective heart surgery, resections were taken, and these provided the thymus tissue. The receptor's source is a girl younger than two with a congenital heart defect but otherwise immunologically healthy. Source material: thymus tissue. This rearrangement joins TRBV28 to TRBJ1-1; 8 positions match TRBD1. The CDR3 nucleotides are TGTGCCAGCAGTTCAACCTTGGACAGGGCGGAGGCTGAAGCTTTCTTT. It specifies CASSSTLDRAEAEAFF. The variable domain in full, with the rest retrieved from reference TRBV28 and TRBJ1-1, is DVKVTQSSRYLVKRTGEKVFLECVQDMDHENMFWYRQDPGLGLRLIYFSYDVKMKEKGDIPEGYSVSREKKERFSLILESASTNQTSMYLCASSSTLDRAEAEAFFGQGTRLTVV.